This note documents a single T cell receptor beta chain sequence. Antigen unknown. The CDR3 has 15 amino acids. Looked up from germline, CDR1 is MDHEN and CDR2 is SYDVKM. V was trimmed by 7 bases and J by 6 bases, leaving 19 bases between them. Primers for the PCR totalled 60 Vbeta and 13 Jbeta. Assay used: immunoSEQ multiplex PCR; TCRdb lists only in-frame clones, some missing. Here the sample spans 160,000 or so clones, roughly four fifths being singletons. This specimen comes from a study of cytomegalovirus exposure and HLA in healthy donors. General study findings and limits: Listed as cytomegalovirus-associated were over 150 TCR beta chains.

The genes are TRBV28 and TRBJ1-5, with a possible D match to TRBD1 (6 bases). The sample consisted of PBMCs. This TCR was sampled from a woman aged 18-29 years in good health and CMV-seropositive. CDR3 residues: CASTLWGGAGQPQHF. DNA of the CDR3: TGTGCCAGCACCTTGTGGGGGGGCGCGGGTCAGCCCCAGCATTTT.